This TCR beta chain was recovered during a study of regulatory T cells in long-lasting Graves disease. Study-level points and caveats: Under persistent disease, TRBV28, TRBJ1-2 and TRBJ2-5 were used preferentially.

This clonotype appeared many times. Its antigen is not identified. Researchers made TCR beta libraries by using iRepertoire HTBI primers and running Arm-PCR on CDR3 regions. TCRdb recomputed calls from the multiplex PCR reads with MiXCR, one row per CDR3 protein. In the table there are about 400,000 distinct CDR3 sequences, less than 25% of which are singletons. Noted time point: persistent/refractory GD, antithyroid drugs over 5 years with positive TRAb. Extracted RNA from PBMCs served as the source of the TCR library. CDR1 DFQATT and CDR2 SNEGSKA come from the germline V gene (reference sequence). V lost 0 bases and J lost 7; bases outside the gene matches: 3. This CDR3 region has 13 residues.

Sequencing was performed on peripheral blood mononuclear cells (PBMCs), taken when the disease was refractory, from a patient treated with antithyroid drugs. The chain carries TRBV20-1 and TRBJ1-2, with 9 bases aligning to TRBD1. This receptor was identified in a female donor with Graves disease. CDR3 in DNA: TGCAGTGCTAGAGAAACAGGGGGCAGTGGCTACACCTTC. It codes for CSARETGGSGYTF.